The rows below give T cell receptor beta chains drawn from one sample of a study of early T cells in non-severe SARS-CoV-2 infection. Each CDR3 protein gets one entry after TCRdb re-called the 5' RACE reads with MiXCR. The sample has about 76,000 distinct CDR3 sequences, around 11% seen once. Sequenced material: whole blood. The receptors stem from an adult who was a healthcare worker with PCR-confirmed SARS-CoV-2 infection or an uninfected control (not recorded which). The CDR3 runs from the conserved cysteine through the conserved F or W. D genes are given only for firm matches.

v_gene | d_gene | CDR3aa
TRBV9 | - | CASSNQGNTEAFF
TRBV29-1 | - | CSVEDLGDSTDTQYF
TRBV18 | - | CASSGGVTYEQYF
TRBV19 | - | CASRQQGFYQPQHF
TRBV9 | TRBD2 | CASSVASLAADTQYF
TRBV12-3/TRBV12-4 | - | CASIGTPNTGELFF
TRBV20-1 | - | CSARDFQGKETQYF
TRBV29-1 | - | CSVEDPRGSPLHF
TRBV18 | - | CASSPKFAGDHSGNTIYF
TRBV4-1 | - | CASSITWPGRTEAFF
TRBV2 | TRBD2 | CASSLAGGLDTQYF
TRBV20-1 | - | CSARVRYQETQYF
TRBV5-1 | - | CASSLGRGVSGSETQYF
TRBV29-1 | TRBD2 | CSVGLAALNEQYF
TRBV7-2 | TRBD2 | CASSLRGGGTDTQYF
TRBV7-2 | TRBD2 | CASSALGLGSYNEQFF
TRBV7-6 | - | CASSLRHGVGYGYTF
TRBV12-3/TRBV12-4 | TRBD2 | CASRTSGGRNEQFF
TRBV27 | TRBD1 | CASRDRGRTVGYTF
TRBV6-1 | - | CASTGRNEKLFF